Listed below are T cell receptor beta chains from one sample, sequenced in a study of cytomegalovirus exposure and HLA in healthy donors. Assay: immunoSEQ multiplex PCR; the TCRdb copy retains only in-frame clones and omits some. The sample includes roughly 60,000 clones. Sequences were obtained from PBMCs. These receptors came from a woman aged 18-35 years in good health and CMV-seronegative. The CDR3 runs from the conserved cysteine through the conserved F or W. D genes are given only for firm matches.

>TRBV4-1|TRBJ2-7|TRBD2
TGCGCCAGCAGCCAAGATGAAGCTAGCGGGATTGTGTACGAGCAGTACTTC
CASSQDEASGIVYEQYF
>TRBV4-2|TRBJ2-3|NA
TGTGCCAGCAGCCAAGTTCTTGTAGCGGACTTCACAGATACGCAGTATTTT
CASSQVLVADFTDTQYF
>TRBV6-6|TRBJ1-5|NA
TGTGCCAGCAGTCGAGGAACTCTAGGGAGTCCCCAGCATTTT
CASSRGTLGSPQHF
>TRBV30|TRBJ2-7|NA
TGTGCCTGGAGGGGGCCGGGTCGGAGAGAGCAGTACTTC
CAWRGPGRREQYF
>TRBV6-5|TRBJ2-7|NA
TGTGCCAGCAGTTACGGGACTCCGAGCGCCTACGAGCAGTACTTC
CASSYGTPSAYEQYF
>TRBV25-1|TRBJ2-7|TRBD2
TGTGCCAGCAGGCCCAGCGGGGGGAACTACGAGCAGTACTTC
CASRPSGGNYEQYF
>TRBV4-2|TRBJ1-1|NA
TGTGCCACCGCCCCACAGGGCGAAAACACTGAAGCTTTCTTT
CATAPQGENTEAFF
>TRBV19|TRBJ1-2|TRBD1
TGTGCCAGTAGTCCGATGGGACAGGGGCTCCCTGGCTACACCTTC
CASSPMGQGLPGYTF
>TRBV19|TRBJ1-1|NA
TGTGCCAGTAGTATAGAGCGGGGCAGCATGAACACTGAAGCTTTCTTT
CASSIERGSMNTEAFF
>TRBV5-1|TRBJ2-3|NA
TGCGCCAGCAGCCCACTCCCAGATACGCAGTATTTT
CASSPLPDTQYF
>TRBV30|TRBJ1-1|NA
TGTGCCTGGAGTGTCTCGGTGAACACTGAAGCTTTCTTT
CAWSVSVNTEAFF
>TRBV2|TRBJ1-6|NA
TGTGCCAGCAGGCAGGGTCTTAATTCACCCCTCCACTTT
CASRQGLNSPLHF
>TRBV7-6|TRBJ1-1|NA
TGTGCCAGCAGCCTAGCCGCCGGGGGGAACACTGAAGCTTTCTTT
CASSLAAGGNTEAFF
>TRBV5-1|TRBJ2-1|NA
TGCGCCAGCAGCTTACTCGTGAATGGCGGGGTCGGTCACAATGAGCAGTTCTTC
CASSLLVNGGVGHNEQFF
>TRBV7-3|TRBJ1-1|NA
TGTGCCAGCAGCTTGGGACCCGGGGGGAACACTGAAGCTTTCTTT
CASSLGPGGNTEAFF
>TRBV6-5|TRBJ1-4|NA
TGTGCCAGCAGTGGCGGTTTGAGGGTTAAGAAAAAACTGTTTTTT
CASSGGLRVKKKLFF
>TRBV6-6|TRBJ1-3|NA
TGTGCCAGCAGTTACCAGGGGAGCTCTGGAAACACCATATATTTT
CASSYQGSSGNTIYF
>TRBV7-9|TRBJ2-1|TRBD2
TGTGCCCCCCGGGTAGCGGGCAACAATGAGCAGTTCTTC
CAPRVAGNNEQFF
>TRBV27|TRBJ2-6|NA
TGTGCCAGCGCGGGAAGCTCTGGGGCCAACGTCCTGACTTTC
CASAGSSGANVLTF
>TRBV4-1|TRBJ2-2|TRBD1
TGCGCCAGCAGCCAGTGGACAGGGGACACCGGGGAGCTGTTTTTT
CASSQWTGDTGELFF
>TRBV5-6|TRBJ1-1|NA
TGTGCCAGCAGCTTGGATGTGGCAGGGTCTGCTGAAGCTTTCTTT
CASSLDVAGSAEAFF
>TRBV13|TRBJ2-1|TRBD2
TGTGCCAGCAGCCTAGCGGGGATCGTAAGCAATGAGCAGTTCTTC
CASSLAGIVSNEQFF
>TRBV1|TRBJ2-3|NA
TGCACCAGCAGCAAAGATTCCACAGATCACACAGATACGCAGTATTTT
CTSSKDSTDHTDTQYF
>TRBV9|TRBJ2-1|TRBD2
TGTGCCAGCAGCGTTAGCGGGATCTCCTACAATGAGCAGTTCTTC
CASSVSGISYNEQFF
>TRBV29-1|TRBJ2-7|TRBD2
TGCAGCGTTACTAGAACCGGGACTAACTACGAGCAGTACTTC
CSVTRTGTNYEQYF
>TRBV7-8|TRBJ2-2|TRBD2
TGTGCCAGCAGCTTATCCATGCGGGGGATGAACACCGGGGAGCTGTTTTTT
CASSLSMRGMNTGELFF
>TRBV5-4|TRBJ2-5|NA
TGTGCCAGCAGCTTGGGTGGGGGCTCAAGGACCCAGTACTTC
CASSLGGGSRTQYF
>TRBV6-5|TRBJ1-1|NA
TGTGCCAGCAGTACCGACATATGGAATGTTGAAGCTTTCTTT
CASSTDIWNVEAFF
>TRBV11-2|TRBJ1-5|NA
TGTGCCAGCAGCTCGGAACAGCGGCAGCCCCAGCATTTT
CASSSEQRQPQHF
>TRBV28|TRBJ2-1|NA
TGTGCCAGCAGTTTCTTGGAGGGGTCTCGAGATGAGCAGTTCTTC
CASSFLEGSRDEQFF
>TRBV25-1|TRBJ2-7|TRBD1
TGTGCCAGCAGACGGGACAGGGGAGCAGGCGAGCAGTACTTC
CASRRDRGAGEQYF
>TRBV18|TRBJ1-5|NA
TGTGCCAGCTCCCCTGGCGGGAGGGGCAATCAGCCCCAGCATTTT
CASSPGGRGNQPQHF